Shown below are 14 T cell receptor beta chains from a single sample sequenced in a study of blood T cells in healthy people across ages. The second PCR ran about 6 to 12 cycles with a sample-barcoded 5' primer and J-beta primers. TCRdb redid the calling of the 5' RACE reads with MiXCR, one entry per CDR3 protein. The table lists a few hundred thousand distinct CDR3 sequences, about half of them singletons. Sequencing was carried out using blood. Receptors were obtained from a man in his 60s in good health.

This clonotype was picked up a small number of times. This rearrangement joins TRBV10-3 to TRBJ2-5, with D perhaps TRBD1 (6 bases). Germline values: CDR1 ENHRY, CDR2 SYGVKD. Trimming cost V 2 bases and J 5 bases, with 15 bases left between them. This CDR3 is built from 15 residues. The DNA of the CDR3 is TGTGCCATCAGTGAGGGCACTTCGAGGGGGGAGACCCAGTACTTC. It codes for CAISEGTSRGETQYF.

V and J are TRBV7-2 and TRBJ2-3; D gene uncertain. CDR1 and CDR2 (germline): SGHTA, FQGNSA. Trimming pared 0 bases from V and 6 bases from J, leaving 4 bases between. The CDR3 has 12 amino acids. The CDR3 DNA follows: TGTGCCAGCAGCTTAGCAGTGGATACGCAGTATTTT. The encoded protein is CASSLAVDTQYF.

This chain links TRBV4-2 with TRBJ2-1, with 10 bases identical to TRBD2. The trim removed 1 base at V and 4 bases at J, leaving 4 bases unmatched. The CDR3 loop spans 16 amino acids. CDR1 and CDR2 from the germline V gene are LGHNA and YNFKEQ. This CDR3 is CASSQALAGEYNEQFF. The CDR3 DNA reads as TGTGCCAGCAGCCAAGCTCTAGCGGGGGAGTACAATGAGCAGTTCTTC.

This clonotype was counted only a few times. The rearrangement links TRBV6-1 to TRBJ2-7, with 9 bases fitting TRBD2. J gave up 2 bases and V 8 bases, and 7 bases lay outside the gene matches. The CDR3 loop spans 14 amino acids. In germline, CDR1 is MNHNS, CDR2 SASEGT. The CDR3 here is CASAEGLATYEQYF. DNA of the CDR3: TGTGCCAGCGCCGAGGGACTAGCTACCTACGAGCAGTACTTC.

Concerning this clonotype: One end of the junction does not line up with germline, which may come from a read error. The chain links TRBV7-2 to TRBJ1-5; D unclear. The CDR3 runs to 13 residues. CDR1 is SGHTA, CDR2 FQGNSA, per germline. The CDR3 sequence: CASSPGGNQPLHF. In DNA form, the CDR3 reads TGTGCCAGCAGCCCCGGCGGCAATCAGCCCCTGCATTTT.

The CDR3 loop reads CASSRGDEQYF. CDR3 DNA sequence: TGTGCCAGCAGCCGGGGGGACGAGCAGTACTTC. The rearrangement links TRBV7-9 to TRBJ2-7, with 7 bases identical to TRBD2. CDR1 SEHNR and CDR2 FQNEAQ come from the germline V gene (reference sequence). This CDR3 comprises 11 residues. After removal of 5 bases from V and 5 bases from J, the junction contained 0 bases not matched to a gene.

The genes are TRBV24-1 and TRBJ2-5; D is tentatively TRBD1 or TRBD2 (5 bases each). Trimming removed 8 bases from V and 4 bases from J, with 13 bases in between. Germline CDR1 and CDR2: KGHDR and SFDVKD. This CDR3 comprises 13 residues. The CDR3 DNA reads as TGTGCCACCATCCAGGGAGTTCCAGAGACCCAGTACTTC. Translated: CATIQGVPETQYF.

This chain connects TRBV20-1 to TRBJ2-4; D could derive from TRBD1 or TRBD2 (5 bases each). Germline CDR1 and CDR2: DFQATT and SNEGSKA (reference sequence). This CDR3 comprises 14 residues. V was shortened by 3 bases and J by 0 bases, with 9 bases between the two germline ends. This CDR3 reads CSASHGTAKNIQYF. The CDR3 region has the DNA TGCAGTGCTAGTCACGGGACAGCCAAAAACATTCAGTACTTC.

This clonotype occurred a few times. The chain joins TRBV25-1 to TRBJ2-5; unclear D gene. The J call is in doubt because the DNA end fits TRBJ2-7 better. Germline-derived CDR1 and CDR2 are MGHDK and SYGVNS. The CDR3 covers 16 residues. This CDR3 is CASSESSPQQHYEQYF. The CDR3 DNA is TGTGCCAGCAGTGAATCCTCCCCGCAGCAACACTACGAGCAGTACTTC.

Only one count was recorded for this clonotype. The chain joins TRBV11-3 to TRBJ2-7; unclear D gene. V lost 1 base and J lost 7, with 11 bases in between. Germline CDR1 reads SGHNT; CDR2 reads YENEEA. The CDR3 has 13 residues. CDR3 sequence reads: CASSLAAAGEQYF. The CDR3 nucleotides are TGTGCCAGCAGCTTAGCCGCAGCCGGTGAGCAGTACTTC. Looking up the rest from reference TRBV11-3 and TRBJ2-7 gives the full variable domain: EAGVVQSPRYKIIEKKQPVAFWCNPISGHNTLYWYLQNLGQGPELLIRYENEEAVDDSQLPKDRFSAERLKGVDSTLKIQPAELGDSAVYLCASSLAAAGEQYFGPGTRLTVT.

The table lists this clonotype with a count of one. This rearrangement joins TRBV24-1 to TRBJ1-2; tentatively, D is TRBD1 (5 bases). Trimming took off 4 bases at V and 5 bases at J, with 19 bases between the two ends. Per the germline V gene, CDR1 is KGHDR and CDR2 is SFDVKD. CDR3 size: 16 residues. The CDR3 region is CATSEGGRIGGYGYTF. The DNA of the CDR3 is TGTGCCACCAGTGAGGGCGGCAGGATCGGGGGTTATGGCTACACCTTC.

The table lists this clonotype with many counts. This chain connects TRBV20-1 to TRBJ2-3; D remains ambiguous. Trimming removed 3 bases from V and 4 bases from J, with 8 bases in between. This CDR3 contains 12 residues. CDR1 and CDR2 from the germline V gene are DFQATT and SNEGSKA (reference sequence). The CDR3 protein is CSASWSADTQYF. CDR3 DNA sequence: TGCAGTGCTAGTTGGTCGGCAGATACGCAGTATTTT.

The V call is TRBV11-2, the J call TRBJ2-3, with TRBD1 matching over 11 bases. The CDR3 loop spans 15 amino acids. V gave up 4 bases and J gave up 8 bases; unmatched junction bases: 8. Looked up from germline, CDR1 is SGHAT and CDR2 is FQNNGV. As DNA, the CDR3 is TGTGCCAGCAGCTCGGACAGGGGGCGACTATTTACGCAGTATTTT. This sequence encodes CASSSDRGRLFTQYF.

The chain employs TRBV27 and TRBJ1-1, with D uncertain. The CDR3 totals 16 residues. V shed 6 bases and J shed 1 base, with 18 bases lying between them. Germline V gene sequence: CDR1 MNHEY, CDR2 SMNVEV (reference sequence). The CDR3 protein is CASRTWGGGKNTEAFF. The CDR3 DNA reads TGTGCCAGCAGGACGTGGGGAGGAGGGAAGAACACTGAAGCTTTCTTT.